This T cell receptor beta chain was profiled in a study of CD8+CD57+ T cells in acquired aplastic anemia. Study-wide background: The average for DNA from sorted CD4+ and CD8+ cells was approximately 3.2 ug. Healthy donor CD4+ samples were sequenced to a depth that averaged around 9.8 million reads. General study points: Patients shared 25 to 35 CD8+ CDR3 sequences with controls. With respect to CD8+ Simpson's diversity, patients and controls did not differ significantly.

The V gene end was trimmed by 6 bases and the J gene end by 0 bases; junction bases not matched to a gene: 3. The CDR3 sequence is 15 residues long. Germline values: CDR1 SQVTM, CDR2 ANQGSEA. Worth noting for this clonotype: What it binds is unknown.

For CDR3 and TCR beta VDJ profiling, genomic DNA was the template used. TCRdb re-called the reads through MiXCR, storing one row per CDR3 protein. The sample includes tens of thousands of distinct CDR3 sequences, 76% of them seen just once. Sequenced input: sorted CD4+, CD8+, or CD8+CD57+ T cells (not recorded which) from PBMCs. The rearrangement uses TRBV29-1 and TRBJ1-3, with TRBD1 identical over 12 bases. The sequence derives from a human donor in good health, serving as a control. As DNA, the CDR3 is TGCAGCGTAGGGACAGGGGGCAACTCTGGAAACACCATATATTTT. Translating it yields CSVGTGGNSGNTIYF.